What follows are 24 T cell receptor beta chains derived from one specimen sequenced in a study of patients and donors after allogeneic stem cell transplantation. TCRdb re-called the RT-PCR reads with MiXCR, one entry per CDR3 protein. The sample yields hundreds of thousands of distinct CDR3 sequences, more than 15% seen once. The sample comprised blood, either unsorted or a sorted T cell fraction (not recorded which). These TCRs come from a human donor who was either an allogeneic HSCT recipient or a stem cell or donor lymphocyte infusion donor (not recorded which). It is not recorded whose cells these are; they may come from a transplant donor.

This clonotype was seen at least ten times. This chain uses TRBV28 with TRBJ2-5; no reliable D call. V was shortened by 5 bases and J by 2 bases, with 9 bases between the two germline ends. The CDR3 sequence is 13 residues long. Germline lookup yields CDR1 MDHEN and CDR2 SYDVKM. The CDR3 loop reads CASSLGRQETQYF. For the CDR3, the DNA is TGTGCCAGCAGTCTTGGACGGCAAGAGACCCAGTACTTC.

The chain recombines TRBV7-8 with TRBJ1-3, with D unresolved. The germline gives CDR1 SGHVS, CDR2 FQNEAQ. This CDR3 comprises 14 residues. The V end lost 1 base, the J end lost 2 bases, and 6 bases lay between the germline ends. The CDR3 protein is CASSLVLTGNTIYF. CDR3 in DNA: TGTGCCAGCAGCTTAGTGCTAACTGGAAACACCATATATTTT.

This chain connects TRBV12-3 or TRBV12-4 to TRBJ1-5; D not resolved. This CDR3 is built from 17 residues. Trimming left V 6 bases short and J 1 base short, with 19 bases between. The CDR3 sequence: CASSPSFGPASNQPQHF. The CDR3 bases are TGTGCCAGCAGCCCAAGCTTTGGTCCGGCGAGCAATCAGCCCCAGCATTTT.

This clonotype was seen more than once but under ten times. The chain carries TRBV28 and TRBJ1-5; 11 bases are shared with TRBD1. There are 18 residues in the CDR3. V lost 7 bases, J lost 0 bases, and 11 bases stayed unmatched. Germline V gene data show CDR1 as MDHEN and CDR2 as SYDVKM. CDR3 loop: CASIRPGTGGYSNQPQHF. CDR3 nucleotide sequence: TGTGCCAGCATTAGACCCGGGACAGGGGGGTATAGCAATCAGCCCCAGCATTTT.

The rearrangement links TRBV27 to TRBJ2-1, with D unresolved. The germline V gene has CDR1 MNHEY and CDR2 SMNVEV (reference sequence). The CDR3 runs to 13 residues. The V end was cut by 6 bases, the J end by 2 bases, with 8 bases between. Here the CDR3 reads CASRGLAYNEQFF. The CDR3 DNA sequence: TGTGCCAGCAGGGGATTAGCCTACAATGAGCAGTTCTTC.

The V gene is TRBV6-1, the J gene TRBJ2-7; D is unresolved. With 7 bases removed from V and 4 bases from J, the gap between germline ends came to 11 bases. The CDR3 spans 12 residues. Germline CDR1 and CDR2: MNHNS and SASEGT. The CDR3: CASTLDHYEQYF. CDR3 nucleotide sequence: TGTGCCAGCACCTTGGACCATTACGAGCAGTACTTC.

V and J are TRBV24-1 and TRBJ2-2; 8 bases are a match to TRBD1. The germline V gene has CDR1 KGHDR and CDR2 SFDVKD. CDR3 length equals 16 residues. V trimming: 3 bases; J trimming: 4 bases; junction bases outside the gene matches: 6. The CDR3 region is CATSDAGQGGTGELFF. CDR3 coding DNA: TGTGCCACCAGTGATGCCGGACAGGGAGGCACCGGGGAGCTGTTTTTT.

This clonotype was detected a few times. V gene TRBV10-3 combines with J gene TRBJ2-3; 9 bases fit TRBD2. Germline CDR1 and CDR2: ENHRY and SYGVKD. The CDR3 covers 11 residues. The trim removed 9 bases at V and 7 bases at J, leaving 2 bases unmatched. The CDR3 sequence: CAIGTSNTQYF. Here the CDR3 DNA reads TGTGCCATTGGGACTAGCAATACGCAGTATTTT.

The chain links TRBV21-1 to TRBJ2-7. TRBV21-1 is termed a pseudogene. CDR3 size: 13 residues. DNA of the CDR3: TGTGCCAGCAGCAAAGTCGGCACCTACGAGCAGTACTTC. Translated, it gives CASSKVGTYEQYF.

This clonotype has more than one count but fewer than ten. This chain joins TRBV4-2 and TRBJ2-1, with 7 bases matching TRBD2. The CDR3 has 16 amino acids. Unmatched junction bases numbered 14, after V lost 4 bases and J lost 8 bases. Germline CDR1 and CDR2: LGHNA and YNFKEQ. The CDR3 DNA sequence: TGTGCCAGCAGCCCTCCGGAGGGTAGCGGGCCCTATGAGCAGTTCTTC. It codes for CASSPPEGSGPYEQFF.

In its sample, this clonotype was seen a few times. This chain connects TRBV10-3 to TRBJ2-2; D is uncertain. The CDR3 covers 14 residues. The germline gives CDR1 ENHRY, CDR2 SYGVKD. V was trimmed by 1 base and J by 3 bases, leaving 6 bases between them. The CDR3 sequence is CAISEWGHTGELFF. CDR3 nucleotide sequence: TGTGCCATCAGTGAGTGGGGTCACACCGGGGAGCTGTTTTTT.

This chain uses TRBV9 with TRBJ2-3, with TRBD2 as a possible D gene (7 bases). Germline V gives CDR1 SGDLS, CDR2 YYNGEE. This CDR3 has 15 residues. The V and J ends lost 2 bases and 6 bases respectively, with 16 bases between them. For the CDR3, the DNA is TGTGCCAGCAGCGTCCGCGGGGGCCCAGGGGATACGCAGTATTTT. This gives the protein CASSVRGGPGDTQYF.

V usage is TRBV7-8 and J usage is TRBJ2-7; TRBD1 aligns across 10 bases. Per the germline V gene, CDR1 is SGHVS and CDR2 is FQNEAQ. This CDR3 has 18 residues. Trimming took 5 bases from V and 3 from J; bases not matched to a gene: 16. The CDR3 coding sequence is TGTGCCAGCAGCCTACCGGGCGGTAGGACAGGGGGTTTCTACGAGCAGTACTTC. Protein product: CASSLPGGRTGGFYEQYF. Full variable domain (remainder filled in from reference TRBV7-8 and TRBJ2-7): GAGVSQSPRYKVAKRGQDVALRCDPISGHVSLFWYQQALGQGPEFLTYFQNEAQLDKSGLPSDRFFAERPEGSVSTLKIQRTQQEDSAVYLCASSLPGGRTGGFYEQYFGPGTRLTVT.

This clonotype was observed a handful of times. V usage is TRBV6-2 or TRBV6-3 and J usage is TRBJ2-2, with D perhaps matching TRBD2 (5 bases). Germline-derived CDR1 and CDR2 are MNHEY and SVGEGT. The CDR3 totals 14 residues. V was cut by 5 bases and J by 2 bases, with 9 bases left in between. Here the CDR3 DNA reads TGTGCCAGCAGTACAGCGGCTAACACCGGGGAGCTGTTTTTT. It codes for CASSTAANTGELFF.

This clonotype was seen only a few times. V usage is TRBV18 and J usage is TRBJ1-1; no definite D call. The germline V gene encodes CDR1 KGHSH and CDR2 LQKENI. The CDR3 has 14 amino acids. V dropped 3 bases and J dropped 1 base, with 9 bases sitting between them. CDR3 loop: CASSPELANTEAFF. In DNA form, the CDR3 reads TGTGCCAGCTCACCGGAGCTCGCGAACACTGAAGCTTTCTTT.

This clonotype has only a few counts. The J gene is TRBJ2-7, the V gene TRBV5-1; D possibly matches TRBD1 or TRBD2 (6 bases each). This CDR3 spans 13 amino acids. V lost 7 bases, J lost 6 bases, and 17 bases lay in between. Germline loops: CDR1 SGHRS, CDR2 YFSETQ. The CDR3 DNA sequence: TGCGCCAGCCAGACAGGCGGGGCCGGCGAGCAGTACTTC. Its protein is CASQTGGAGEQYF.

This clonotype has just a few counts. Here the CDR3 reads CASSLGQLDTQYF. The CDR3 DNA follows: TGTGCCAGCAGCTTAGGACAGTTAGATACGCAGTATTTT. The genes are TRBV7-6 and TRBJ2-3; TRBD1 might be the D (5 bases). V lost 1 base and J lost 5, with 7 bases in between. There are 13 residues in the CDR3. CDR1 SGHVS and CDR2 FNYEAQ come from the germline V gene.

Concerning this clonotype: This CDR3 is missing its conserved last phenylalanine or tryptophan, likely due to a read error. The CDR3 bases are TGCGCCAGCAGCCGCTATACTGGGACGGGTGAAAAACTGTTTATT. It is translated as CASSRYTGTGEKLFI. V usage is TRBV4-1 and J usage is TRBJ1-4; perhaps TRBD1 as D (5 bases). The germline V and J ends were trimmed by 4 bases and 7 bases, with 16 bases remaining between them. This CDR3 has 15 residues. Germline CDR1 is MGHRA and CDR2 is YSYEKL.

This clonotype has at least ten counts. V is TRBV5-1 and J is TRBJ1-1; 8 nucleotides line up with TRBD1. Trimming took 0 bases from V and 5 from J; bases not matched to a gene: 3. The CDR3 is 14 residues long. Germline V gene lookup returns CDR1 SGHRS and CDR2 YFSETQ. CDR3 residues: CASSLGQGRTEAFF. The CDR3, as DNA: TGCGCCAGCAGCTTGGGACAGGGGAGGACTGAAGCTTTCTTT. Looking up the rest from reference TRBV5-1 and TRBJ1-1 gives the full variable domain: KAGVTQTPRYLIKTRGQQVTLSCSPISGHRSVSWYQQTPGQGLQFLFEYFSETQRNKGNFPGRFSGRQFSNSRSEMNVSTLELGDSALYLCASSLGQGRTEAFFGQGTRLTVV.

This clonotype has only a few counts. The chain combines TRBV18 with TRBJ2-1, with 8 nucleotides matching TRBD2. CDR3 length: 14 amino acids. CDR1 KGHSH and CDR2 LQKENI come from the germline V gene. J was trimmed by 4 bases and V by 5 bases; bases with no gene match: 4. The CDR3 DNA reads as TGTGCCAGCTCATATCTAGCGGGTTACAATGAGCAGTTCTTC. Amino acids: CASSYLAGYNEQFF.

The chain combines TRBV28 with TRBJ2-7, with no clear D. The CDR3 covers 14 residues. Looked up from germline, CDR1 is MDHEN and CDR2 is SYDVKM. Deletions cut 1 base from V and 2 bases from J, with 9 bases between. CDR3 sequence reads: CASSLFSIPYEQYF. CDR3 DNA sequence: TGTGCCAGCAGTTTATTTAGTATCCCCTACGAGCAGTACTTC.

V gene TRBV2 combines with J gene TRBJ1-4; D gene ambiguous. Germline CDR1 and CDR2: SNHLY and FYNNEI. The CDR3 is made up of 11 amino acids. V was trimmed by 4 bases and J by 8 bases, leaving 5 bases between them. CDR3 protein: CASSGGEKLFF. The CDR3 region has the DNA TGTGCCAGCAGTGGTGGGGAAAAACTGTTTTTT. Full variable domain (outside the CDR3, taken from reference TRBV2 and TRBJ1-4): EPEVTQTPSHQVTQMGQEVILRCVPISNHLYFYWYRQILGQKVEFLVSFYNNEISEKSEIFDDQFSVERPDGSNFTLKIRSTKLEDSAMYFCASSGGEKLFFGSGTQLSVL.

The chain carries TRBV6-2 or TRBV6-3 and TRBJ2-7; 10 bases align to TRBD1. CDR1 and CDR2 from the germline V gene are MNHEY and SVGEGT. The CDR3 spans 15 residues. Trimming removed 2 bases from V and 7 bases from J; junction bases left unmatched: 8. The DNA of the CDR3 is TGTGCCAGCAGTTACCGGGACAGGGGAGCGGGGGAGCAGTACTTC. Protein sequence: CASSYRDRGAGEQYF.

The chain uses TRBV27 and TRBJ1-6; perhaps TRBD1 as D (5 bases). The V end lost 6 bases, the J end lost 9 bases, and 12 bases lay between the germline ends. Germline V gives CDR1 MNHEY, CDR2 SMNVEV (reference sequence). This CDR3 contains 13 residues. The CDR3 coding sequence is TGTGCCAGCAGGTCCACGGGGGGTTCACCCCTCCACTTT. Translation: CASRSTGGSPLHF.